The rows below give T cell receptor beta chains drawn from one sample of a study of T cell repertoires in cytomegalovirus infection. These receptors have no known antigen. TCRdb called the reads again in MiXCR, with one record for every CDR3 protein. The sample has 900,000 to 950,000 distinct CDR3 sequences; around 29% are singletons. Sequenced material: cultured CD8+ T cells from PBMCs, taken from culture after CMV antigen stimulation. Receptors originate from a human donor in good health (CMV status not recorded). Some clones in this sample may be carry-over from other donors' samples. The CDR3 runs from the conserved cysteine through the conserved F or W. Fields, in order: CDR3 length, J gene, V gene, D gene, clone size, CDR3 DNA, CDR3 protein. D genes are given only for firm matches. Size tells how often a clone was seen (once, few, many) or the class of an expanded clone, and some rows leave it out.

13 | TRBJ1-5 | TRBV27 | - | - | TGTGCCAGCAGCGCGGCCGGGAGTCAGCCCCAGCATTTT | CASSAAGSQPQHF
21 | TRBJ2-1 | TRBV6-6 | TRBD2 | few | TGTGCCAGCAGCTATCATGCTAGCGGGGGCCTCCAGTCGAGCTCCTACAATGAGCAGTTCTTC | CASSYHASGGLQSSSYNEQFF
15 | TRBJ2-1 | TRBV12-5 | - | - | TGTGCTAGTCGACTGACTCCCGGGGCCTACAATGAGCAGTTCTTC | CASRLTPGAYNEQFF
18 | TRBJ1-1 | TRBV7-2 | - | many | TGTGCCAGCAGCTTAGTCCCCCGACCGGGAACCGGGGGGACTGAAGCTTTCTTT | CASSLVPRPGTGGTEAFF
21 | TRBJ2-3 | TRBV3-1 | TRBD2 | - | TGTGCCAGCAGCCAAGATTGGACTGGTAGCGGGGGGGACCAATACACAGATACGCAGTATTTT | CASSQDWTGSGGDQYTDTQYF
16 | TRBJ2-1 | TRBV7-6 | - | many | TGTGCCAGCAGCATTACGGACTGGAGCTCCTACAATGAGCAGTTCTTC | CASSITDWSSYNEQFF
15 | TRBJ2-1 | TRBV6-2/TRBV6-3 | - | many | TGTGCCAGCAGTTTCTTGGCGGGGGCCCACAATGAGCAGTTCTTC | CASSFLAGAHNEQFF
13 | TRBJ1-5 | TRBV28 | - | - | TGTGCCAGCAGTATCTCCGGGGCCCAGCCCCAGCATTTT | CASSISGAQPQHF
13 | TRBJ1-2 | TRBV3-1 | TRBD1 | - | TGTGCCAGCAGCTATCAACAGGGGCATGGCTACACCTTC | CASSYQQGHGYTF
14 | TRBJ2-5 | TRBV24-1 | - | - | TGTGCCACCAGTGATTTTCTGCAACAAGAGACCCAGTACTTC | CATSDFLQQETQYF
18 | TRBJ2-6 | TRBV15 | - | - | TGTGCCACCGTTCAGGGCCCCGAGTTTCCCTCTGGGGCCAACGTCCTGACTTTC | CATVQGPEFPSGANVLTF
15 | TRBJ2-7 | TRBV27 | - | few | TGTGCCAGCAACCAGGCAGGGGCTCGGTACTACGAGCAGTACTTC | CASNQAGARYYEQYF
14 | TRBJ1-5 | TRBV6-2/TRBV6-3 | - | - | TGTGCCAGCAGTTACAGCAGGGGCAGTCAGTCCCAGCATTTT | CASSYSRGSQSQHF
14 | TRBJ1-2 | TRBV12-3/TRBV12-4 | - | - | TGTGCCAGCAGTTTTAACAGGGCTTACTATGGCTACACCTTC | CASSFNRAYYGYTF
13 | TRBJ2-1 | TRBV7-3 | - | - | TGTGCCAGCAGCCATGGGCCCCTAAATGAGCAGTTCTTC | CASSHGPLNEQFF
16 | TRBJ2-1 | TRBV12-3/TRBV12-4 | - | - | TGTGCCAGCAGCCCCGCCGGGACGGACTCTTACAATGAGCAGTTCTTC | CASSPAGTDSYNEQFF
17 | TRBJ2-1 | TRBV6-5 | - | few | TGTGCCAGCAGTTACTCGTGGCAGGCCTTTGGGGACAATGAGCAGTTCTTC | CASSYSWQAFGDNEQFF
18 | TRBJ2-5 | TRBV6-8 | - | - | TGTGCCAGCAGTTACAATGACCTAGACGGAGGCCCGCCAGAGACCCAGTACTTC | CASSYNDLDGGPPETQYF
13 | TRBJ2-1 | TRBV7-2 | TRBD2 | - | TGTGCCAGCAGGCGGACTAGCTCCAATGAGCAGTTCTTC | CASRRTSSNEQFF
13 | TRBJ2-7 | TRBV4-1 | - | - | TGCGCCAGCAGCCAAGGAGGGGCAGGGGAGCAGTACTTC | CASSQGGAGEQYF
12 | TRBJ2-1 | TRBV7-9 | - | many | TGTGCCAGCAGCACCTCGCGCAATGAGCAGTTCTTC | CASSTSRNEQFF
13 | TRBJ1-1 | TRBV10-2 | - | - | TGCGCCAGCAGTGGAGTTTATAACACTGAAGCTTTCTTT | CASSGVYNTEAFF